One and the same sample provided the 29 T cell receptor beta chains below, sequenced in a study of graft-versus-host responses after intestinal transplantation. Measured with immunoSEQ multiplex PCR; TCRdb has only the in-frame clones, and not every one. Of approximately 93,000 clones in the sample, just under 95% were seen once. Which antigens these TCRs recognize remains unknown. The source was unstimulated CD8+ T cells sorted from spleen or lymph node cells, collected before transplant. The receptors stem from a human donor who was the organ donor for an intestinal transplant.

This rearrangement joins TRBV27 to TRBJ2-1; TRBD1 is a possible D gene (5 bases). Trimming cost V 6 bases and J 1 base, with 10 bases left between them. Per germline, CDR1 MNHEY and CDR2 SMNVEV (reference sequence). The CDR3 contains 14 residues. The CDR3 nucleotides read TGTGCCAGCAGGTTCCGACAGTCCTACAATGAGCAGTTCTTC. Translation: CASRFRQSYNEQFF.

The rearrangement uses TRBV15 and TRBJ1-2; D is possibly TRBD1 (6 bases). Germline V lookup: CDR1 LNHNV, CDR2 YYDKDF (reference sequence). The CDR3 has 15 residues. V was clipped by 3 bases and J by 4 bases, with 15 bases between them. The CDR3 sequence: CATSRMKGQLYGYTF. The CDR3 nucleotides read TGTGCCACCAGCAGGATGAAGGGACAACTCTATGGCTACACCTTC.

This CDR3 reads CASSSGYTEAFF. The CDR3 DNA reads as TGTGCCAGCAGTTCGGGGTACACTGAAGCTTTCTTT. This chain uses TRBV27 with TRBJ1-1; no definite D call. The CDR3 length is 12 residues. Per the germline V gene, CDR1 is MNHEY and CDR2 is SMNVEV (reference sequence). V lost 4 bases and J lost 3, with 6 bases in between.

This chain uses TRBV11-2 with TRBJ2-3; D is ambiguous. The V gene's germline CDR1 is SGHAT and CDR2 FQNNGV. CDR3 size: 13 residues. The V and J ends lost 1 base and 4 bases respectively, with 6 bases between them. The CDR3: CASSLGSSDTQYF. CDR3 sequence (DNA): TGTGCCAGCAGCTTAGGTAGCTCAGATACGCAGTATTTT.

This chain uses TRBV21-1 with TRBJ2-1; the D segment call TRBD1 is taken from the table without a DNA check. TRBV21-1 constitutes a pseudogene. This CDR3 contains 14 residues. The DNA of the CDR3 is TGTGCGAGGGACCGGGACAGGACGAACAATGAGCAGTTCTTC. It yields the protein CARDRDRTNNEQFF.

The V gene is TRBV11-2, the J gene TRBJ2-5; possible D gene TRBD1, 6 bases. The ends were cut back, 4 bases at V and 4 bases at J, with 19 bases in the middle. Germline V gives CDR1 SGHAT, CDR2 FQNNGV. The CDR3 is 16 amino acids. CDR3 residues: CASSSARGHTTETQYF. CDR3 in DNA: TGTGCCAGCAGCTCAGCCAGGGGACACACAACAGAGACCCAGTACTTC.

This clone was seen a single time. This rearrangement joins TRBV30 to TRBJ2-2; 9 nucleotides line up with TRBD2. The CDR3 length is 15 residues. With V trimmed by 4 bases and J by 8 bases, 11 bases remained unmatched. The V gene's germline CDR1 is GTSNPN and CDR2 SVGIG (reference sequence). The CDR3 nucleotides are TGTGCCTGGACCCCCCAGCGGGAGGTGATTGGGGAGCTGTTTTTT. Translation gives CAWTPQREVIGELFF. Using reference TRBV30 and TRBJ2-2 for the parts outside the CDR3, the full variable domain is SQTIHQWPATLVQPVGSPLSLECTVEGTSNPNLYWYRQAAGRGLQLLFYSVGIGQISSEVPQNLSASRPQDRQFILSSKKLLLSDSGFYLCAWTPQREVIGELFFGEGSRLTVL.

V gene TRBV19 combines with J gene TRBJ1-5; D is perhaps TRBD1 (6 bases). Looked up from germline, CDR1 is LNHDA and CDR2 is SQIVND (reference sequence). This CDR3 contains 12 residues. V was trimmed by 8 bases and J by 4 bases, leaving 9 bases between them. In DNA form, the CDR3 reads TGTGCCAGTGGACAGCTTAATCAGCCCCAGCATTTT. Translated: CASGQLNQPQHF.

This clone was seen only once. The chain combines TRBV29-1 with TRBJ2-7; D is undetermined. Germline loops: CDR1 SQVTM, CDR2 ANQGSEA. V lost 2 bases and J 1 base, leaving 9 bases between the germline ends. This CDR3 is built from 13 residues. CDR3 in DNA: TGCAGCGTTGAATTAGCAGAATCCTACGAGCAGTACTTC. Its translation: CSVELAESYEQYF.

This clone was picked up one time. The chain links TRBV4-2 to TRBJ2-1; 7 bases are shared with TRBD2. This CDR3 is 15 amino acids long. J was trimmed by 6 bases and V by 0 bases; bases with no gene match: 5. Germline CDR1 and CDR2: LGHNA and YNFKEQ. The CDR3 region has the DNA TGTGCCAGCAGCCAAGATCGGGGGGTTATCAATGAGCAGTTCTTC. Its protein is CASSQDRGVINEQFF.

This sequence joins TRBV28 and TRBJ2-3, with 9 bases identical to TRBD1. The CDR3 length is 16 residues. V shed 2 bases and J 4 bases; nucleotides not matched to a gene: 7. CDR1 and CDR2 (germline): MDHEN, SYDVKM. CDR3 nucleotides: TGTGCCAGCAGTTTACCGGGACAGGGATGGCCAGATACGCAGTATTTT. This encodes CASSLPGQGWPDTQYF. Combining the CDR3 with reference TRBV28 and TRBJ2-3 gives the whole variable domain DVKVTQSSRYLVKRTGEKVFLECVQDMDHENMFWYRQDPGLGLRLIYFSYDVKMKEKGDIPEGYSVSREKKERFSLILESASTNQTSMYLCASSLPGQGWPDTQYFGPGTRLTVL.

The V gene is TRBV19, the J gene TRBJ2-7, with TRBD2 as a possible D gene (5 bases). Trimming shortened V by 3 bases and J by 1 base, and 13 bases separated the two germline ends. CDR1 and CDR2 from the germline V gene are LNHDA and SQIVND (reference sequence). The CDR3 sequence is 15 residues long. This CDR3 is CASSMQASSSYEQYF. The CDR3, as DNA: TGTGCCAGTAGTATGCAGGCTAGCAGTTCCTACGAGCAGTACTTC.

This clone has just a few counts. The chain has TRBV6-1 and TRBJ2-7; TRBD1 is a possible D gene (6 bases). The V gene lost 2 bases and the J gene lost 3 bases, with 14 bases spanning the gap. The CDR3 is 15 residues long. Germline V gene data show CDR1 as MNHNS and CDR2 as SASEGT. The CDR3 protein is CASSELDSSYYEQYF. CDR3 nucleotides: TGTGCCAGCAGTGAACTGGACAGTTCCTACTACGAGCAGTACTTC.

The chain employs TRBV11-2 and TRBJ2-3, with TRBD2 as a possible D gene (6 bases). The CDR3 is 18 residues long. In germline, CDR1 is SGHAT, CDR2 FQNNGV. V lost 1 base and J 5 bases, leaving 22 bases between the germline ends. This chain's CDR3 is CASSLALVWEAGVDTQYF. CDR3 nucleotides: TGTGCCAGCAGCTTAGCTCTAGTGTGGGAGGCCGGGGTAGATACGCAGTATTTT.

This chain connects TRBV6-5 to TRBJ1-1; D is unresolved. Looked up from germline, CDR1 is MNHEY and CDR2 is SVGAGI. This CDR3 spans 13 amino acids. The V end was cut by 6 bases, the J end by 0 bases, with 8 bases between. The CDR3 bases are TGTGCCAGCAGCCCTACTTTGAACACTGAAGCTTTCTTT. Translated: CASSPTLNTEAFF.

V gene TRBV5-8 combines with J gene TRBJ2-7, with TRBD1 identical over 7 bases. In germline, CDR1 is SGHTS, CDR2 YDEGEE. The CDR3 loop spans 18 amino acids. Trimming removed 6 bases from V and 4 bases from J; junction bases left unmatched: 22. Here the CDR3 reads CASIATGLALGFSYEQYF. For the CDR3, the DNA is TGTGCCAGCATCGCGACAGGGCTCGCCCTTGGGTTTTCATACGAGCAGTACTTC.

The chain employs TRBV5-6 and TRBJ2-5; 7 nucleotides agree with TRBD2. V lost 1 base and J lost 0; bases outside the gene matches: 9. The CDR3 has 17 amino acids. CDR1 is SGHDT, CDR2 YYEEEE, per germline. The CDR3 is CASSLPWGLPNQETQYF. The CDR3 DNA sequence: TGTGCCAGCAGCTTGCCGTGGGGACTACCTAACCAAGAGACCCAGTACTTC.

The chain carries TRBV21-1 and TRBJ2-7; TRBD2 is the table's D call and was not checked against the DNA. TRBV21-1 is marked as a pseudogene. This CDR3 spans 13 amino acids. DNA of the CDR3: TGTGCCAGAGGAGGGGACGGAAGCTACGAGCAGTACTTC. As protein: CARGGDGSYEQYF.

This clone was seen just once. The CDR3 DNA is TGTGCCAGTGGTCCGAAAAGTTGGGGCGGTAGGTACATTCAGTACTTC. It encodes CASGPKSWGGRYIQYF. The rearrangement uses TRBV27 and TRBJ2-4, with D tentatively TRBD1 (5 bases). The CDR3 runs 16 residues. Germline V gives CDR1 MNHEY, CDR2 SMNVEV (reference sequence). V lost 9 bases and J 8 bases, leaving 26 bases between the germline ends.

The J gene is TRBJ1-5, the V gene TRBV19, with 10 bases identical to TRBD1. This CDR3 comprises 17 residues. V dropped 10 bases and J dropped 4; count of bases not matched to a gene: 16. CDR1 and CDR2 (germline): LNHDA, SQIVND (reference sequence). CDR3 sequence: CATLLTGGMGKNQPQHF. In DNA, the CDR3 is TGTGCCACCCTTTTGACAGGGGGCATGGGGAAAAATCAGCCCCAGCATTTT.

The V gene is TRBV27, the J gene TRBJ2-7; D is perhaps TRBD1 (6 bases). Germline lookup yields CDR1 MNHEY and CDR2 SMNVEV (reference sequence). V was pared by 7 bases and J by 6 bases, with 13 bases between. The CDR3 has 12 residues. The CDR3 DNA sequence: TGTGCCAGCAAGAAACAGGGAGCCGAGCAGTACTTC. Encoded protein: CASKKQGAEQYF.

This clone has just one count. The chain combines TRBV6-5 with TRBJ1-2, with D possibly matching TRBD1 (6 bases). The V and J ends lost 7 bases and 2 bases respectively, with 17 bases between them. The CDR3 sequence is 15 residues long. The germline CDR1 and CDR2 sequences are MNHEY and SVGAGI. CDR3 in amino acids: CASKVEQGVNYGYTF. CDR3 nucleotides: TGTGCCAGCAAAGTGGAACAGGGTGTAAACTATGGCTACACCTTC.

V and J are TRBV29-1 and TRBJ2-7; the match to TRBD2 covers 8 bases. Per the germline V gene, CDR1 is SQVTM and CDR2 is ANQGSEA. V gave up 7 bases and J gave up 2 bases; unmatched junction bases: 7. The CDR3 sequence is 13 residues long. This CDR3 reads CSATSGGPYEQYF. In nucleotides, the CDR3 is TGCAGCGCTACTAGCGGAGGGCCCTACGAGCAGTACTTC.

This rearrangement joins TRBV5-1 to TRBJ2-1; 7 bases are shared with TRBD1. In germline, CDR1 is SGHRS, CDR2 YFSETQ. V was pared by 4 bases and J by 4 bases, with 11 bases of the junction left unmatched. The CDR3 spans 16 residues. The CDR3 here is CASSPGLGQKYNEQFF. The CDR3 bases are TGCGCCAGCAGCCCAGGATTGGGACAGAAATACAATGAGCAGTTCTTC.

The CDR3 is CASSSTGMGYRNTEAFF. The CDR3 DNA is TGTGCCAGCAGTTCGACAGGGATGGGTTATCGGAACACTGAAGCTTTCTTT. This sequence joins TRBV27 and TRBJ1-1; 7 nucleotides line up with TRBD1. In germline, CDR1 is MNHEY, CDR2 SMNVEV (reference sequence). This CDR3 is built from 17 residues. Losses at the gene ends were 4 bases for V and 1 base for J; bases not matched to a gene: 12.

This clone was counted a few times. This sequence joins TRBV5-6 and TRBJ1-1, with 7 bases identical to TRBD1. Germline V gene data show CDR1 as SGHDT and CDR2 as YYEEEE. The CDR3 covers 14 residues. Trimming cost V 2 bases and J 7 bases; bases outside gene matches: 8. In DNA form, the CDR3 reads TGTGCCAGCAGCTTTCCGACCGGGACAGATGAAGCTTTCTTT. Translating it yields CASSFPTGTDEAFF.

The chain uses TRBV28 and TRBJ1-5, with D tentatively TRBD1 (6 bases). V lost 3 bases, J lost 5 bases, and 17 bases lay in between. Germline V gives CDR1 MDHEN, CDR2 SYDVKM. The CDR3 consists of 16 residues. The CDR3, as DNA: TGTGCCAGCAGTTTGGTTCTGGACAGAAACCATCAGCCCCAGCATTTT. It encodes CASSLVLDRNHQPQHF. The full variable domain, completed using reference TRBV28 and TRBJ1-5, is DVKVTQSSRYLVKRTGEKVFLECVQDMDHENMFWYRQDPGLGLRLIYFSYDVKMKEKGDIPEGYSVSREKKERFSLILESASTNQTSMYLCASSLVLDRNHQPQHFGDGTRLSIL.

The V gene is TRBV13, the J gene TRBJ2-7, with TRBD2 identical over 15 bases. Germline V gene lookup returns CDR1 PRHDT and CDR2 FYEKMQ (reference sequence). Trimming took 0 bases from V and 0 from J; bases not matched to a gene: 6. The CDR3 contains 19 residues. The CDR3 nucleotides read TGTGCCAGCAGCTTAGGCCCTGGACTAGCGGGAGGGAACTCCTACGAGCAGTACTTC. This translates into CASSLGPGLAGGNSYEQYF.

The chain uses TRBV4-2 and TRBJ2-2, with TRBD2 as a possible D gene (6 bases). Germline V lookup: CDR1 LGHNA, CDR2 YNFKEQ. There are 16 residues in the CDR3. V lost 1 base to trimming and J lost 3 bases, with 12 bases between them. In DNA form, the CDR3 reads TGTGCCAGCAGCCAAGGGGAGGTTAGGTACACCGGGGAGCTGTTTTTT. Translated, it gives CASSQGEVRYTGELFF.